The clone carrying this T cell receptor (beta chain) was observed at least ten times. Its antigen is as yet unknown. Germline-derived CDR1 and CDR2 are DFQATT and SNEGSKA (reference sequence). V shed 6 bases, J shed 5 bases, and the junction held 5 bases outside the gene matches. The CDR3 totals 13 residues. Arm-PCR of CDR3 regions with iRepertoire HTBI primers generated TCR beta libraries. One entry per CDR3 protein results from TCRdb running MiXCR on the multiplex PCR reads. This table has hundreds of thousands of distinct CDR3 sequences, about 15% appearing once. This sample's time point: newly diagnosed GD, antithyroid drugs for less than 3 months. From PBMCs, RNA was extracted and then used to make the TCR library. These data belong to a study of regulatory T cells in long-lasting Graves disease. At the level of the study: Antithyroid drugs had been taken by newly diagnosed Graves' patients for under 3 months. Study-wide results and caveats: Newly diagnosed Graves' patients had higher TCR diversity than persistent ones. The sample size was small, and this may have reduced accuracy.

These data were likewise used in another study, on T cells in Graves' hyperthyroidism and ophthalmopathy. That source notes: Using the HTBI primer set, a first-round RT-PCR was run on the TCR CDR3.

This clonotype originated in a woman in her 40s with Graves disease. Sequences were derived from peripheral blood mononuclear cells (PBMCs), sampled at new diagnosis, from a patient treated with antithyroid drugs. The chain uses TRBV20-1 and TRBJ2-5; TRBD2 matches at 11 bases. In DNA form, the CDR3 reads TGCAGTGCCGGTCTAGCGGGGGGTGAGACCCAGTACTTC. This translates into CSAGLAGGETQYF.